The source of this T cell receptor beta chain is a study of cytomegalovirus exposure and HLA in healthy donors. The germline V and J ends were trimmed by 4 bases and 7 bases, with 14 bases remaining between them. Germline CDR1 reads MNHEY; CDR2 reads SVGAGI. This CDR3 spans 14 amino acids. General observations from the study: Most TCR sequences proved rare, with some public TCRs found in many donors. The tendency of first-cohort TCR clusters to co-occur in the 120 or so validation repertoires emerged from a later analysis.

Profiled with immunoSEQ multiplex PCR; TCRdb holds only in-frame clones, not every one. Here the sample spans 150,000 to 200,000 clones, 85% being singletons. Comment on this clone: The target antigen is unknown.

This chain links TRBV6-5 with TRBJ1-5, with TRBD1 as a possible D gene (5 bases). This clonotype was obtained from a man aged 18 to 29 in good health and CMV-seropositive. Sequencing input: PBMCs. CDR3 protein: CASSFTGVGQPQHF. The CDR3 bases are TGTGCCAGCAGTTTTACGGGGGTTGGGCAGCCCCAGCATTTT.